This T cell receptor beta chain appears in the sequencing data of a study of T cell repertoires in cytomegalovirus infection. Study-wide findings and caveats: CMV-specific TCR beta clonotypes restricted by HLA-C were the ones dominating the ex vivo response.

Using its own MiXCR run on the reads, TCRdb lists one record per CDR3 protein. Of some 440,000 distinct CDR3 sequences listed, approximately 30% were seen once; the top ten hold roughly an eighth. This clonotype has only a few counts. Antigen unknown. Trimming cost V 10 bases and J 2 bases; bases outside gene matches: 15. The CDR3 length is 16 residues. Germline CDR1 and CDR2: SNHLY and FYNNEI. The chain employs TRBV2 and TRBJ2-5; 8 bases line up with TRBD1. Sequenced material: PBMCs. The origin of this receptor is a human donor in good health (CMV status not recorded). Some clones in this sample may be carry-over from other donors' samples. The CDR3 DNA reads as TGTGCCAACCACCTGATAGGACAGGGCCTACAAGAGACCCAGTACTTC. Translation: CANHLIGQGLQETQYF.